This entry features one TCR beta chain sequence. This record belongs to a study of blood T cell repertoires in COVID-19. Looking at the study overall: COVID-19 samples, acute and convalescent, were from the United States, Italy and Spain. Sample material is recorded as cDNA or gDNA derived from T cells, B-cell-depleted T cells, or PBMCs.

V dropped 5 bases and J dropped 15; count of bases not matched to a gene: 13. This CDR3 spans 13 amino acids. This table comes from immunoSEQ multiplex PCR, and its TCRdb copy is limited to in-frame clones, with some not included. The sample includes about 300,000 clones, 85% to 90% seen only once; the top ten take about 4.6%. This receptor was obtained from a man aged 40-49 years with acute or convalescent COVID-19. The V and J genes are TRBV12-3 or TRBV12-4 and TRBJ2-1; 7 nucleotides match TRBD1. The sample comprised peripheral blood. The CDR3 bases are TGTGCCAGCAGTCCCAGTCTGGCAGGGGGTTGGTTCTTC. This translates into CASSPSLAGGWFF.